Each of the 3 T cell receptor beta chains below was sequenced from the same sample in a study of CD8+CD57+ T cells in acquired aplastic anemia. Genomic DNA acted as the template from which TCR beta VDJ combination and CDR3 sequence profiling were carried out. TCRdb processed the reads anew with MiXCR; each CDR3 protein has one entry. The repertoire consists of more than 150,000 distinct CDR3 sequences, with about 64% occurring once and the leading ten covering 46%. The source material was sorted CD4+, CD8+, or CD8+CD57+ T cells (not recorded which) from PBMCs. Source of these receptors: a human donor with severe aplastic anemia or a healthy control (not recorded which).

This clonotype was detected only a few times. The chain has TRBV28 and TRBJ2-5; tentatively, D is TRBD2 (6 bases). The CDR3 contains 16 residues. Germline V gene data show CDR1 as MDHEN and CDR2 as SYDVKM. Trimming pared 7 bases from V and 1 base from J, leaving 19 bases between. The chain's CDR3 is CASNPDVGGPQETQYF. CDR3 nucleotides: TGTGCCAGCAATCCGGACGTGGGGGGACCCCAAGAGACCCAGTACTTC.

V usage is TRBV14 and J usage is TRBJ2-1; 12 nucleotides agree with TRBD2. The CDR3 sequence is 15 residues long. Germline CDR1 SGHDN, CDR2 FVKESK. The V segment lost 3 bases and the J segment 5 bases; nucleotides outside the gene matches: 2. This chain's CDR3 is CASSHLAGGDNEQFF. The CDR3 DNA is TGTGCCAGCAGCCATCTAGCGGGGGGGGACAATGAGCAGTTCTTC. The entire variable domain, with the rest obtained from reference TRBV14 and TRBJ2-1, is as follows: EAGVTQFPSHSVIEKGQTVTLRCDPISGHDNLYWYRRVMGKEIKFLLHFVKESKQDESGMPNNRFLAERTGGTYSTLKVQPAELEDSGVYFCASSHLAGGDNEQFFGPGTRLTVL.

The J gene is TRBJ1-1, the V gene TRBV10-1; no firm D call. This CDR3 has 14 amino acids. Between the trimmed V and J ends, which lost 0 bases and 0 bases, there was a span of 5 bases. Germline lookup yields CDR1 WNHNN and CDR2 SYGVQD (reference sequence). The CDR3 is CASSESVLNTEAFF. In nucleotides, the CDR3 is TGCGCCAGCAGTGAGTCGGTGCTGAACACTGAAGCTTTCTTT.